Shown below are 24 T cell receptor beta chains from a single sample sequenced in a study of regulatory T cells in long-lasting Graves disease. The time point is: newly diagnosed GD, antithyroid drugs for less than 3 months. PBMCs were the source of the RNA used for TCR sequencing. TCR beta libraries were built with iRepertoire HTBI primers and Arm-PCR of CDR3 regions. TCRdb processed the multiplex PCR reads anew with MiXCR; each CDR3 protein has one entry. Among 360,000 or so distinct CDR3 sequences listed, around 11% were seen once. This same sample was also taken into another study, of T cells in Graves' hyperthyroidism and ophthalmopathy.

The sequences come from peripheral blood mononuclear cells (PBMCs), collected at new diagnosis, from a patient treated with antithyroid drugs. These receptors all stem from a young woman with Graves disease.

The rearrangement uses TRBV3-1 and TRBJ2-4; TRBD2 aligns across 7 bases. This CDR3 contains 16 residues. The junction had 11 bases not matched to a gene; V was cut back by 2 bases and J by 7 bases. In germline, CDR1 is LGHDT, CDR2 YNNKEL (reference sequence). CDR3 coding DNA: TGTGCCAGCAGCCAATGGGCGGGGGTCGGCCGGAACATTCAGTACTTC. Encoded protein: CASSQWAGVGRNIQYF.

The J gene is TRBJ2-2, the V gene TRBV29-1; the D call may be TRBD1 or TRBD2 (5 bases each). Trimming took 7 bases from V and 9 from J, leaving 18 bases between them. The CDR3 contains 13 residues. From germline, CDR1 is SQVTM and CDR2 ANQGSEA. CDR3 protein: CSALDSGRRELFF. The CDR3 nucleotides read TGCAGCGCTCTGGACTCAGGGCGTAGGGAGCTGTTTTTT.

This clonotype was seen repeatedly, ten times or more. V usage is TRBV7-2 and J usage is TRBJ2-7; the match to TRBD1 covers 7 bases. This CDR3 region has 14 residues. Germline trimming cut 4 bases from V and 7 bases from J; bases unmatched to any gene: 10. Germline V gene sequence: CDR1 SGHTA, CDR2 FQGNSA. The CDR3 loop reads CASSSYRGVGEQYV. In nucleotides, the CDR3 is TGTGCCAGCAGCTCATACAGGGGCGTGGGAGAGCAGTACGTC.

This clonotype was recorded at least ten times. This rearrangement joins TRBV7-3 to TRBJ1-2; D uncertain. CDR1 and CDR2 from the germline V gene are SGHTA and FQGTGA. The CDR3 runs to 15 residues. Trimming left V 2 bases short and J 3 bases short, with 13 bases between. CDR3 protein: CASSLGPPTDYGYTF. DNA for the CDR3: TGTGCCAGCAGCTTAGGTCCTCCGACTGACTATGGCTACACCTTC.

This clonotype was seen repeatedly, ten times or more. The chain couples TRBV27 to TRBJ2-1, with 9 bases lining up with TRBD2. Germline V gene data show CDR1 as MNHEY and CDR2 as SMNVEV (reference sequence). The CDR3 has 17 residues. The trim removed 6 bases at V and 0 bases at J, leaving 9 bases unmatched. The CDR3 sequence: CASRAAGGSSSYNEQFF. The CDR3 DNA reads as TGTGCCAGCAGAGCAGCGGGAGGTTCGAGCTCCTACAATGAGCAGTTCTTC.

This clonotype was observed many times. V usage is TRBV18 and J usage is TRBJ2-7, with D hard to call. The CDR3 covers 13 residues. The V gene's germline CDR1 is KGHSH and CDR2 LQKENI. V was trimmed by 3 bases and J by 4 bases, leaving 10 bases between them. The CDR3 DNA is TGTGCCAGCTCACCCTCTCAAGCTTACGAGCAGTACTTC. Its translation is CASSPSQAYEQYF.

The V and J genes are TRBV7-9 and TRBJ1-3, with unresolved D. Germline CDR1 reads SEHNR; CDR2 reads FQNEAQ (reference sequence). Trimming took off 10 bases at V and 3 bases at J, with 13 bases between the two ends. CDR3 length equals 13 residues. This CDR3 is CATAPDIGNTIYF. The CDR3, as DNA: TGTGCCACTGCGCCAGATATTGGAAACACCATATATTTT.

This clonotype was seen a handful of times. The chain links TRBV20-1 to TRBJ2-7, with D perhaps matching TRBD2 (5 bases). This CDR3 has 13 amino acids. The germline gives CDR1 DFQATT, CDR2 SNEGSKA (reference sequence). Trimming removed 0 bases at V and 6 bases at J, with 12 bases between. Here the CDR3 DNA reads TGCAGTGCTAGAGAGCTCCTACGGGGCGAGCAGTACTTC. Translation gives CSARELLRGEQYF.

This clonotype came up many times. V gene TRBV7-8 combines with J gene TRBJ2-1; tentatively, D is TRBD2 (5 bases). Trimming left V 0 bases short and J 10 bases short, with 13 bases between. CDR3 length: 14 residues. Looked up from germline, CDR1 is SGHVS and CDR2 is FQNEAQ. The CDR3 reads CASSLATLRGEQFF. Written as DNA, the CDR3 is TGTGCCAGCAGCTTAGCCACCCTCCGGGGAGAGCAGTTCTTC.

In this sample, this clonotype turned up many times. This chain joins TRBV7-2 and TRBJ1-4; D remains ambiguous. V lost 1 base and J lost 3, with 6 bases in between. Germline-derived CDR1 and CDR2 are SGHTA and FQGNSA. The CDR3 is made up of 14 amino acids. The CDR3 region is CASSLEAPNEKLFF. In DNA, the CDR3 is TGTGCCAGCAGCTTAGAGGCGCCTAATGAAAAACTGTTTTTT.

A few counts support this clonotype. The chain uses TRBV2 and TRBJ1-5; D not resolved. The V gene's germline CDR1 is SNHLY and CDR2 FYNNEI. V was trimmed by 6 bases and J by 12 bases, leaving 12 bases between them. The CDR3 totals 11 residues. DNA for the CDR3: TGTGCCAGCAGGGGAGGCGTGGACCAGCATTTT. Protein product: CASRGGVDQHF.

This clonotype turned up a few times. V gene TRBV6-9 combines with J gene TRBJ1-2; D not resolved. The V end lost 3 bases, the J end lost 8 bases, and 10 bases lay between the germline ends. Germline values: CDR1 MNHGY, CDR2 SVAAGI. This CDR3 has 12 amino acids. DNA of the CDR3: TGTGCCAGCAGTTACTCTTATTGGGGCTACACCTTC. It codes for CASSYSYWGYTF.

In this sample, this clonotype turned up a few times. This sequence joins TRBV19 and TRBJ1-5; D perhaps matches TRBD1 (5 bases). Germline-derived CDR1 and CDR2 are LNHDA and SQIVND (reference sequence). The ends were cut back, 6 bases at V and 7 bases at J, with 28 bases in the middle. CDR3 length: 18 residues. DNA for the CDR3: TGTGCCAGTAGATCAGATTTCGGGCAGGGCCATCAGGGACAGCCCCAGCATTTT. It yields the protein CASRSDFGQGHQGQPQHF.

This sequence joins TRBV20-1 and TRBJ2-7; D is unclear. The CDR3 runs 15 residues. V was trimmed by 0 bases and J by 3 bases, leaving 15 bases between them. Germline V lookup: CDR1 DFQATT, CDR2 SNEGSKA (reference sequence). The DNA for the CDR3 is TGCAGTGCTAGAGATCTCCGCGTGAGCAGCTACGAGCAGTACTTC. Translating gives CSARDLRVSSYEQYF.

This clonotype was counted ten times or more. This chain links TRBV9 with TRBJ2-1; a possible D gene is TRBD2 (7 bases). Deletions cut 0 bases from V and 8 bases from J, with 18 bases between. This CDR3 has 16 residues. Germline CDR1 and CDR2: SGDLS and YYNGEE. The CDR3 region has the DNA TGTGCCAGCAGCGTAGAGGGGGTAGCGGGTATGGATGAGCAGTTCTTC. This codes for CASSVEGVAGMDEQFF.

This clonotype was observed many times. The gene calls are TRBV5-1 and TRBJ1-1, with no clear D. The germline V gene encodes CDR1 SGHRS and CDR2 YFSETQ. Trimming removed 1 base from V and 0 bases from J, with 10 bases in between. The CDR3 loop spans 15 amino acids. The CDR3 nucleotides read TGCGCCAGCAGCTTGTACCCCGCCTTGAACACTGAAGCTTTCTTT. This sequence encodes CASSLYPALNTEAFF.

In its sample, this clonotype was seen a few times. This chain joins TRBV5-1 and TRBJ2-3; possibly TRBD1 for D (5 bases). V gave up 3 bases and J gave up 2 bases, with 13 bases separating them. The CDR3 spans 15 residues. Germline V gene data show CDR1 as SGHRS and CDR2 as YFSETQ. The CDR3 DNA reads as TGCGCCAGCAGCTCCTATCAGGGATTCACAGATACGCAGTATTTT. Residues: CASSSYQGFTDTQYF.

The V gene is TRBV12-3 or TRBV12-4, the J gene TRBJ1-1; D unclear. The germline V and J ends were trimmed by 7 bases and 3 bases, with 12 bases remaining between them. This CDR3 comprises 13 residues. CDR3 sequence reads: CASKYGKHTEAFF. The CDR3 coding sequence is TGTGCCAGCAAATATGGGAAACACACTGAAGCTTTCTTT.

This chain connects TRBV27 to TRBJ1-6; TRBD1 aligns across 8 bases. The length of the CDR3 is 14 residues. V lost 2 bases and J lost 7; bases outside the gene matches: 1. Germline V gene data show CDR1 as MNHEY and CDR2 as SMNVEV (reference sequence). CDR3 bases: TGTGCCAGCAGTTTACACAGGGGGAATTCACCCCTCCACTTT. Its protein is CASSLHRGNSPLHF.

This clonotype was seen repeatedly, ten times or more. The V gene is TRBV29-1, the J gene TRBJ1-2, with D possibly TRBD1 on 6 matching bases. This CDR3 has 12 amino acids. The germline V gene encodes CDR1 SQVTM and CDR2 ANQGSEA. Trimming stripped 3 bases from V and 6 bases from J, with 11 bases between. The CDR3 coding sequence is TGCAGCGTTGAGGGGGCTGGGAATGGCTACACCTTC. Amino acid sequence: CSVEGAGNGYTF.

This clonotype was counted at least ten times. The chain recombines TRBV20-1 with TRBJ2-1; 8 positions agree with TRBD2. The V gene's germline CDR1 is DFQATT and CDR2 SNEGSKA (reference sequence). The CDR3 loop spans 17 amino acids. V was pared by 7 bases and J by 2 bases, with 16 bases of the junction left unmatched. CDR3 nucleotide sequence: TGCAGTGGGGGCAGTGGGACTAGATGGATTGCCTACAATGAGCAGTTCTTC. It yields the protein CSGGSGTRWIAYNEQFF.

This clonotype was seen at least ten times. The genes are TRBV7-2 and TRBJ1-2, with D unresolved. CDR1 SGHTA and CDR2 FQGNSA come from the germline V gene. CDR3 length equals 13 residues. Trimming shortened V by 2 bases and J by 2 bases, and 6 bases separated the two germline ends. CDR3 sequence (DNA): TGTGCCAGCAGCTTAACTCAGAACTATGGCTACACCTTC. It encodes CASSLTQNYGYTF.

V usage is TRBV7-9 and J usage is TRBJ2-1; D unresolved. V was cut by 6 bases and J by 4 bases, with 13 bases left in between. The V gene's germline CDR1 is SEHNR and CDR2 FQNEAQ (reference sequence). The CDR3 is 14 amino acids. In DNA, the CDR3 is TGTGCCAGCAGTTCTGTTCGGTCTTACAATGAGCAGTTCTTC. This encodes CASSSVRSYNEQFF.

The sample holds many counts of this clonotype. The chain joins TRBV11-2 to TRBJ2-7; D is unclear. With 0 bases removed from V and 2 bases from J, the gap between germline ends came to 14 bases. From germline, CDR1 is SGHAT and CDR2 FQNNGV. The CDR3 is made up of 16 amino acids. The CDR3 spells CASSLDRAAITYEQYF. DNA of the CDR3: TGTGCCAGCAGCTTAGATCGGGCCGCGATTACCTACGAGCAGTACTTC.